A selection of T cell receptor beta chains follows, all from one sample in a study of cytomegalovirus exposure and HLA in healthy donors. TCRdb keeps only in-frame clones here, not all; method: immunoSEQ multiplex PCR. The sample holds tens of thousands of clones, about 83% seen once. The sequenced sample consisted of PBMCs. These receptors originate from a woman in her late teens or twenties in good health and CMV-seropositive. Both conserved end residues are part of each CDR3. Fields, in order: clone size, D gene, J gene, V gene, CDR3 DNA, CDR3 protein. The D gene is left open where the match is weak. Only some rows state a clone size, as once, few, many or a class for expanded clones.

NA | TRBD2 | TRBJ2-1 | TRBV5-1 | TGCGCCAGCAGCTTGGGGCGGGGGGCCTACAATGAGCAGTTCTTC | CASSLGRGAYNEQFF
NA | TRBD1 | TRBJ1-5 | TRBV6-1 | TGTGCCAGCAGAGAAGGACAGGGCGACAGTCAGCCCCAGCATTTT | CASREGQGDSQPQHF
NA | TRBD2 | TRBJ2-3 | TRBV27 | TGTGCCAGCAGTTTTGTGGGACTAGGGACAGATACGCAGTATTTT | CASSFVGLGTDTQYF
once | NA | TRBJ1-6 | TRBV2 | TGTGCCACCGAACAGAGCTCCTATAATTCACCCCTCCACTTT | CATEQSSYNSPLHF
NA | NA | TRBJ1-1 | TRBV4-1 | TGCGCCAGCAGCCAAGGAGAGGGTTACACTGAAGCTTTCTTT | CASSQGEGYTEAFF
NA | TRBD2 | TRBJ2-3 | TRBV27 | TGTGCCAGCAGCTTAGTAGCGGGAGGGGGAGATACGCAGTATTTT | CASSLVAGGGDTQYF
once | TRBD1 | TRBJ1-5 | TRBV4-1 | TGCGCCAGCAGCCAGGGACAGGGCTATCAGCCCCAGCATTTT | CASSQGQGYQPQHF
NA | NA | TRBJ2-6 | TRBV30 | TGTGCCTGGACCCCGAGTGGGGCCAACGTCCTGACTTTC | CAWTPSGANVLTF
once | TRBD1 | TRBJ2-1 | TRBV7-9 | TGTGCCGCCGAGGGGGCGCGGGAGCAGTTCTTC | CAAEGAREQFF
NA | TRBD1 | TRBJ2-2 | TRBV5-4 | TGTGCCAGCAGCTTGAACAGGGGGAACACCGGGGAGCTGTTTTTT | CASSLNRGNTGELFF
NA | NA | TRBJ1-2 | TRBV6-5 | TGTGCCAGCAGTAAGACAGGTACCTACTATGGCTACACCTTC | CASSKTGTYYGYTF
once | TRBD1 | TRBJ2-1 | TRBV7-8 | TGTGCCAGCAGCTCGTACAGGGGCAAATACAATGAGCAGTTCTTC | CASSSYRGKYNEQFF
few | NA | TRBJ2-1 | TRBV18 | TGTGCCAGCTCACCTCGTTCTGCGTTGGATGAGCAGTTCTTC | CASSPRSALDEQFF
NA | TRBD2 | TRBJ2-5 | TRBV10-3 | TGTGCCATCAGGAGGGGTAGCGGGGGCCGAGAGACCCAGTACTTC | CAIRRGSGGRETQYF
NA | NA | TRBJ2-5 | TRBV5-5 | TGTGCCAGCAGCGAACCCCGGGGAGAGACCCAGTACTTC | CASSEPRGETQYF
once | NA | TRBJ1-3 | TRBV6-5 | TGTGCCAGCAGTTACCGGTCCGGGGGGGACACCATATATTTT | CASSYRSGGDTIYF
NA | NA | TRBJ1-5 | TRBV19 | TGTGCCAGTAGTGGGAAGGGAGGTTATCAGCCCCAGCATTTT | CASSGKGGYQPQHF
NA | TRBD1 | TRBJ1-1 | TRBV5-4 | TGTGCCAGCAGCTTACGGCAGGGGGTTGAAGCTTTCTTT | CASSLRQGVEAFF
NA | NA | TRBJ1-2 | TRBV28 | TGTGCCAGCAGACAGAGTTATGGCTACACCTTC | CASRQSYGYTF
NA | TRBD1 | TRBJ2-7 | TRBV5-1 | TGCGCCAGCAGAGCCTCCCCGGGACAGCAGTACGAGCAGTACTTC | CASRASPGQQYEQYF
NA | NA | TRBJ1-1 | TRBV23-1 | TGCGCCAGCAGCCAAACCCAGAGACAGAAGAACACTGAAGCTTTCTTT | CASSQTQRQKNTEAFF
NA | TRBD2 | TRBJ2-3 | TRBV18 | TGTGCCAGCTCACCTTATACCCGACTAGCGGGCAGCACAGATACGCAGTATTTT | CASSPYTRLAGSTDTQYF
NA | NA | TRBJ2-7 | TRBV13 | TGTGCCAGCAGCATGACTAGCTCCTACGAGCAGTACTTC | CASSMTSSYEQYF
NA | TRBD2 | TRBJ2-7 | TRBV6-5 | TGTGCCAGCAGTTCTGGGGCTAGCGGGAGCCGAGAGCAGTACTTC | CASSSGASGSREQYF
NA | NA | TRBJ2-2 | TRBV5-1 | TGCGCCAGCAGCTTGCGACTGGCGGCGAACACCGGGGAGCTGTTTTTT | CASSLRLAANTGELFF
few | NA | TRBJ2-7 | TRBV25-1 | TGTGCCAGCAGTCCTCTAGGTCCCCCGGGCGGGGAATACGAGCAGTACTTC | CASSPLGPPGGEYEQYF
NA | NA | TRBJ1-2 | TRBV6-5 | TGTGCCAGCAGTTTTTCGCCACAGGGTGGCAACTATGGCTACACCTTC | CASSFSPQGGNYGYTF
NA | TRBD1 | TRBJ1-1 | TRBV5-1 | TGCGCCAGCAGCTCACAGGGGGTGAACACTGAAGCTTTCTTT | CASSSQGVNTEAFF
NA | TRBD2 | TRBJ2-7 | TRBV5-4 | TGTGCCAGCAGCTTGGTTACTAGCGGAGCCTACGAGCAGTACTTC | CASSLVTSGAYEQYF
few | NA | TRBJ1-1 | TRBV10-2 | TGCGCCAGCAGAGACAGCGTGAACACTGAAGCTTTCTTT | CASRDSVNTEAFF
NA | NA | TRBJ1-5 | TRBV4-1 | TGCGCCAGCAGCCAAGATGCAGGGAGCAATCAGCCCCAGCATTTT | CASSQDAGSNQPQHF
NA | NA | TRBJ1-1 | TRBV6-1 | TGTGCCAGCAGTGAATGGCCCCAGAACACTGAAGCTTTCTTT | CASSEWPQNTEAFF
NA | TRBD1 | TRBJ1-5 | TRBV4-1 | TGCGCCAGCAGCCCGGGACAGGGTTATCAGCCCCAGCATTTT | CASSPGQGYQPQHF
NA | NA | TRBJ1-4 | TRBV13 | TGTGCCAGCAGCACCAGGGGAGTATTTAATGAAAAACTGTTTTTT | CASSTRGVFNEKLFF
once | NA | TRBJ2-2 | TRBV5-4 | TGTGCCAGCAGCCCCCTTTCCCGGGAGCTGTTTTTT | CASSPLSRELFF
NA | NA | TRBJ1-5 | TRBV2 | TGTGCCAGCAGTGAGGCAGGGAATCAGCCCCAGCATTTT | CASSEAGNQPQHF
NA | TRBD1 | TRBJ1-6 | TRBV28 | TGTGCCAGCAGGAGGACAGGGGGCCTATATAATTCACCCCTCCACTTT | CASRRTGGLYNSPLHF
NA | TRBD2 | TRBJ2-1 | TRBV10-2 | TGCGCCAGAGGACTAGCGGGAGGGGAGGCTGAGCAGTTCTTC | CARGLAGGEAEQFF
once | NA | TRBJ2-1 | TRBV5-1 | TGCGCCAGCAGCTTGGGACTTTACAATGAGCAGTTCTTC | CASSLGLYNEQFF
NA | TRBD2 | TRBJ2-3 | TRBV5-1 | TGCGCCAGCAGCCTAGTAGCGGGAGGCACAGATACGCAGTATTTT | CASSLVAGGTDTQYF
NA | NA | TRBJ2-1 | TRBV7-6 | TGTGCCAGCAGCTTAGTAGGGGTTGAGCAGTTCTTC | CASSLVGVEQFF
NA | NA | TRBJ1-2 | TRBV19 | TGTGCCAGTAGTGGGGTTCCGGGACAAACTCCTTATGGCTACACCTTC | CASSGVPGQTPYGYTF
NA | NA | TRBJ1-5 | TRBV7-9 | TGTGCCAGCAGCTTGGGAGGCCCCCAATACAATCAGCCCCAGCATTTT | CASSLGGPQYNQPQHF
NA | TRBD2 | TRBJ2-7 | TRBV28 | TGTGCCAGCAGTTTACGGGGGGTCCTAGCGGCCTACGAGCAGTACTTC | CASSLRGVLAAYEQYF
NA | NA | TRBJ2-5 | TRBV6-1 | TGTGCCAGCACTTCAGGGTCTGGACAAGAGACCCAGTACTTC | CASTSGSGQETQYF
once | NA | TRBJ1-2 | TRBV5-5 | TGTGCCAGCAGCCAATCTAACTATGGCTACACCTTC | CASSQSNYGYTF
NA | TRBD2 | TRBJ2-3 | TRBV28 | TGTGCCAGCAGTTCTAGCGGCAGCACAGATACGCAGTATTTT | CASSSSGSTDTQYF
NA | NA | TRBJ2-1 | TRBV27 | TGTGCCATAGGGGTAGGACAAAAGTACAATGAGCAGTTCTTC | CAIGVGQKYNEQFF
NA | NA | TRBJ2-1 | TRBV9 | TGTGCCAGCAGCGTAGACCCTCTGTCTTCGCGGGGTACCTACAATGAGCAGTTCTTC | CASSVDPLSSRGTYNEQFF
few | TRBD2 | TRBJ2-7 | TRBV4-1 | TGCGCCAGCAGCCAAGTCGGGACTAGCGGGAGCGCCTACGAGCAGTACTTC | CASSQVGTSGSAYEQYF
few | TRBD1 | TRBJ2-3 | TRBV6-4 | TGTGCCAGCAGCCCGGGACAGGCCACAGATACGCAGTATTTT | CASSPGQATDTQYF
NA | NA | TRBJ2-2 | TRBV4-1 | TGCGCCAGCAGCCGGGGGGAGTTGGACACCGGGGAGCTGTTTTTT | CASSRGELDTGELFF
NA | TRBD1 | TRBJ1-2 | TRBV4-1 | TGCGCCAGCAGCCAAGATCCGGGGGCTCCAGGGGGAGGCTATGGCTACACCTTC | CASSQDPGAPGGGYGYTF
NA | TRBD1 | TRBJ2-7 | TRBV6-5 | TGTGCCAGCAGTTACGGGACAGGGGGCCCATACGAGCAGTACTTC | CASSYGTGGPYEQYF
NA | TRBD1 | TRBJ1-2 | TRBV6-1 | TGTGCCAGCAGTGACCGAGGGACAGTCTATGGCTACACCTTC | CASSDRGTVYGYTF
NA | NA | TRBJ2-1 | TRBV5-1 | TGCGCCAGCAGCTTTACACAGCCCTTCTCCTACAATGAGCAGTTCTTC | CASSFTQPFSYNEQFF
NA | NA | TRBJ2-7 | TRBV29-1 | TGCAGCGTTTCGGTCGACAACCGTTCACCCTACGAGCAGTACTTC | CSVSVDNRSPYEQYF